The present T cell receptor beta chain was sequenced within a study of OX40 agonist ivuxolimab in advanced cancers. Study context: Enrollees could have had prior anti-PD-1, anti-PD-L1 or anti-CTLA-4 therapy, which about 40% had received. General study points: More expanded clones were seen, on average, in CD8+ T cells than in CD4+. CD4+ and CD8+ T cells in blood underwent clonal expansion by week 6 at 0.1 to 3.0 mg/kg.

The assay was immunoSEQ multiplex PCR, and TCRdb's table has in-frame clones only and misses some. The sample contains fewer than 85,000 clones, 90% of which appear only once. On this clone itself: What it binds is unknown.

Germline CDR1 and CDR2: SGHTA and FQGNSA. J lost 4 bases, V lost 0 bases, and 5 bases had no gene match. The CDR3 contains 15 residues. Sequencing used CD4+ or CD8+ T cells sorted from blood, obtained in a trial of the OX40 agonist ivuxolimab. The chain combines TRBV7-2 with TRBJ1-2, with 7 bases fitting TRBD1. This TCR was sampled from an adult with an advanced solid tumor such as melanoma, head and neck, liver or kidney cancer. The CDR3 loop reads CASSLARTGLYGYTF. The CDR3 DNA reads TGTGCCAGCAGCTTAGCCAGGACAGGTCTCTATGGCTACACCTTC.